This TCR beta chain was profiled in a study of T cells in Graves' hyperthyroidism and ophthalmopathy (dated 2019 in TCRdb). Study-level background: TCR V-J signatures able to tell the groups apart were searched for in a discovery cohort of about a hundred patients, of whom approximately 40 had Graves' ophthalmopathy and 57 had stable Graves' hyperthyroidism. The study also compared thyroid tissue and blood T-cell repertoires from over 5 Graves' hyperthyroidism patients. Following sampling, methimazole starting at 30 mg daily was given to hyperthyroidism patients, and high-dose intravenous methylprednisolone was given to ophthalmopathy patients. Whether ophthalmopathy could be predicted prospectively was tested in an independent validation cohort made up of approximately 19 hyperthyroidism patients plus 17 patients who later progressed to ophthalmopathy. The paper describes TCR Vbeta CDR3 sequencing of 140 or so peripheral blood samples, made up of under 50 ophthalmopathy patients, 70 to 75 hyperthyroidism patients and roughly 17 progressor patients. For training and testing, the roughly 93 patients in the discovery cohort were randomly divided in a 7:3 ratio.

Stable Graves' hyperthyroidism was defined as no progression to ophthalmopathy during 18 months of follow-up. Hyperthyroidism patients were newly diagnosed, had a disease duration of under 2 months, and were aged 18 to 65 years. Exclusion was applied to patients with uncontrolled infections, other autoimmune diseases, pregnancy or lactation. Diagnoses were based on clinical symptoms, serum thyroxine and TRAb, thyroid ultrasound and orbital computed tomography. Trizol reagent was used to extract total RNA, and RNA quality was then checked on an Agilent 2100 Bioanalyzer. The germline V and J ends show losses of 5 bases and 6 bases respectively, and no gene match explains 7 bases of the junction. From a lookup of the germline V gene (reference sequence), CDR1 and CDR2 are DFQATT and SNEGSKA. The CDR3 runs 14 amino acids, cysteine and phenylalanine included. The only DNA kept is the CDR3, 42 bases in frame from the first base.

The research as a whole found: A 13 V-J signature model separated ophthalmopathy from stable hyperthyroidism, with 87.88% sensitivity and roughly 81% specificity in cross-validation and 80%/75% in testing. Blood samples also contained most of the expanded thyroid clonotypes (frequency above 0.001), which suggests that blood repertoires may reflect thyroid immune responses. In validation, the model predicted progression to ophthalmopathy with approximately 71% sensitivity and less than 80% specificity, a median of 6.5 months before onset. Sample size was not statistically predetermined, and blinding of investigators to group allocation was not performed.

This clonotype was seen repeatedly, ten times or more. Which antigen it targets is not known. Base qualities are not recorded, but no much larger clone differs from it by a single base. The TCR beta CDR3 regions were amplified from RNA transcripts. For the first round of RT-PCR on the TCR CDR3, the HTBI primer set was used together with the Qiagen OneStep RT-PCR kit. A second multiplex PCR round built the libraries, followed by size selection and purification. Paired-end sequencing of the libraries was performed with 100 bp reads on an Illumina HiSeq2000. The original pipeline was this. SOAPnuke was used to process the raw data, removing reads that contained adapters or uncalled bases, had a mean Phred below 15, or lacked an exact match to the constant primer or identifier. High-quality paired reads were merged with COPE v1.2.5, and unique nucleotide sequences were defined as clonotypes. MiTCR v1.1 was used to align clonotypes to the IMGT TRBV, TRBD and TRBJ reference segments. Analysis was restricted to V-J combinations with a frequency above 0.0001, which covered just over 98% of repertoires. A TCS score was defined as the ratio between F50 (clonal expansion) and ExV (chaos), using BLOSUM62-based TCRdist between CDR3 peptides within each V-J. Welch's t-statistics and random forest reduced roughly 530 V-J features to roughly 13, which were used in a naive Bayes classifier (R e1071). Thyroid-blood repertoire similarity was quantified with the Morisita-Horn index. The public sequencing data were trimmed at Q25 with fastp and processed into clonotypes with MiXCR by TCRdb, which kept only in-frame beta chains. Rows matching on CDR3 protein sequence are summarized as one entry with the most common DNA and genes. These V and J calls originate from TCRdb's pipeline instead of the authors' own analysis. The sample table lists about 98,000 distinct CDR3 sequences, around 40% of them with a count of one. The top ten clonotypes cover roughly a tenth of the sample.

This clonotype was obtained from a woman younger than 45 with Graves' hyperthyroidism. Sequences were obtained from peripheral blood or thyroid tissue (not recorded which). The chain employs TRBV20-1 and TRBJ1-4, with 9 middle bases fitting TRBD1. The DNA is as follows: TGCAGTGCTCCCGAGACAGGGGGTTATGAAAAACTGTTTTTT. Its protein reads: CSAPETGGYEKLFF.